This T cell receptor (beta chain) stems from a study of CD8+ T cells in alopecia areata. Study context: It was oral tofacitinib, at 5 to 10 mg twice daily, that treated patients received.

This clone turned up a few times. Trimming took off 0 bases at V and 11 bases at J, with 8 bases between the two ends. The CDR3 consists of 13 residues. Extraction of RNA preceded its reverse transcription into cDNA, which served as the sequencing template. Generated by immunoSEQ multiplex PCR, the TCRdb table keeps only in-frame clones and is missing some. This repertoire shows around 120,000 clones, 35% to 40% found once; its top ten account for approximately 2.8%. V and J are TRBV23-1 and TRBJ1-6; D is undetermined. TRBV23-1 is designated an ORF whose function remains uncertain. This TCR derives from a human donor with alopecia areata. Sequenced: CD4+ T cells sorted from blood. CDR3 in amino acids: CASSQSEGAPLHF. In DNA, the CDR3 is TGCGCCAGCAGTCAATCTGAGGGTGCACCCCTCCACTTT.